These 27 T cell receptor beta chains were sequenced from one sample in a study of blood T cell repertoires in COVID-19. Profiling relied on immunoSEQ multiplex PCR, and the TCRdb table lists in-frame clones only, not all of them. In the table there are around 68,000 clones, 85% to 90% of which are singletons. Specimen: peripheral blood. These TCRs come from a man aged 45 to 65 with active COVID-19.

The V gene is TRBV11-2, the J gene TRBJ2-1; the D is unclear. V was cut by 6 bases and J by 8 bases, with 8 bases left in between. CDR1 is SGHAT and CDR2 is FQNNGV in the germline V gene. This CDR3 is built from 11 residues. The DNA of the CDR3 is TGTGCCAGCAGTACAGTCCATGAGCAGTTCTTC. It yields the protein CASSTVHEQFF.

The V call is TRBV5-1, the J call TRBJ2-7; maybe TRBD1 (6 bases). Germline lookup yields CDR1 SGHRS and CDR2 YFSETQ. V shed 4 bases and J shed 3 bases, with 14 bases lying between them. The CDR3 consists of 14 residues. This chain's CDR3 is CASSLGSGDYEQYF. Here the CDR3 DNA reads TGCGCCAGCAGCCTGGGATCAGGGGACTACGAGCAGTACTTC.

V is TRBV7-9 and J is TRBJ2-3, with 13 nucleotides matching TRBD2. The CDR3 contains 17 residues. Germline CDR1 reads SEHNR; CDR2 reads FQNEAQ (reference sequence). With 5 bases clipped from V and 1 base from J, the junction kept 6 bases outside the gene matches. The CDR3 is CASSPGLAGAGTDTQYF. CDR3 bases: TGTGCCAGCAGCCCCGGACTAGCGGGGGCTGGCACAGATACGCAGTATTTT.

This clone was picked up a small number of times. The V and J genes are TRBV5-5 and TRBJ1-2; no firm D call. Trimming removed 1 base at V and 6 bases at J, with 13 bases between. The CDR3 has 14 residues. Germline lookup yields CDR1 SGHKS and CDR2 YYEKEE (reference sequence). The CDR3 loop reads CASSLLASNHGYTF. The CDR3 bases are TGTGCCAGCAGCTTGTTGGCATCAAATCATGGCTACACCTTC.

The chain employs TRBV5-1 and TRBJ2-3, with D possibly matching TRBD1 (6 bases). Germline loops: CDR1 SGHRS, CDR2 YFSETQ. The CDR3 runs 14 residues. Trimming removed 4 bases from V and 3 bases from J, with 12 bases in between. CDR3 DNA sequence: TGCGCCAGCAGCATGCGAGGGACAACAGATACGCAGTATTTT. This gives the protein CASSMRGTTDTQYF.

This clone was observed a single time. The V call is TRBV5-6, the J call TRBJ2-1; 8 bases fit TRBD1. Germline trimming cut 4 bases from V and 6 bases from J; bases unmatched to any gene: 9. Germline lookup yields CDR1 SGHDT and CDR2 YYEEEE. The CDR3 is made up of 15 amino acids. This chain's CDR3 is CASSKAGGGVNEQFF. The CDR3 DNA follows: TGTGCCAGCAGCAAAGCAGGGGGCGGTGTCAATGAGCAGTTCTTC.

The rearrangement uses TRBV21-1 and TRBJ2-7; no check of the table's D call, TRBD1, against the DNA was made. TRBV21-1 is recorded as a pseudogene. CDR3 size: 16 residues. CDR3 in amino acids: CASSNTRDRDGYEQYF. CDR3 bases: TGTGCCAGCAGCAACACTAGAGACAGGGATGGATACGAGCAGTACTTC.

The V call is TRBV4-1, the J call TRBJ2-7; D unresolved. Looked up from germline, CDR1 is MGHRA and CDR2 is YSYEKL. Trimming shortened V by 5 bases and J by 0 bases, and 11 bases separated the two germline ends. The CDR3 has 14 amino acids. As DNA, the CDR3 is TGCGCCAGCAGCTCTAATCCAAGCTCCTACGAGCAGTACTTC. Protein: CASSSNPSSYEQYF.

The rearrangement joins TRBV7-2 to TRBJ1-2; perhaps TRBD1 as D (6 bases). Between the trimmed V and J ends, which lost 5 bases and 5 bases, there was a span of 21 bases. The CDR3 loop spans 16 amino acids. The germline V gene has CDR1 SGHTA and CDR2 FQGNSA. CDR3 coding DNA: TGTGCCAGCAGCCCCCCTCTAGCGGGGGCTCGGTATGGCTACACCTTC. This sequence encodes CASSPPLAGARYGYTF.

This chain uses TRBV5-1 with TRBJ2-7; maybe TRBD1 (6 bases). Germline V gives CDR1 SGHRS, CDR2 YFSETQ. Trimming cost V 1 base and J 0 bases, with 14 bases left between them. CDR3 length equals 16 residues. The CDR3 is CASSLTGPTISYEQYF. CDR3 nucleotides: TGCGCCAGCAGCTTGACAGGGCCTACAATCTCCTACGAGCAGTACTTC.

The rearrangement joins TRBV28 to TRBJ2-5; D is possibly TRBD2 (5 bases). The germline CDR1 and CDR2 sequences are MDHEN and SYDVKM. There are 14 residues in the CDR3. The V end was cut by 3 bases, the J end by 5 bases, with 13 bases between. The CDR3 bases are TGTGCCAGCAGTTTTGGTCGAGGGCGGGAGACCCAGTACTTC. Its translation is CASSFGRGRETQYF.

The chain couples TRBV6-5 to TRBJ1-5; no definite D call. The CDR3 loop spans 13 amino acids. The germline gives CDR1 MNHEY, CDR2 SVGAGI. Trimming cost V 6 bases and J 6 bases, with 12 bases left between them. In nucleotides, the CDR3 is TGTGCCAGCAGCTTCCGTGGGAGTCAGCCCCAGCATTTT. Amino acids: CASSFRGSQPQHF.

The chain links TRBV30 to TRBJ1-1, with D unresolved. The CDR3 is 12 residues long. Germline V gene lookup returns CDR1 GTSNPN and CDR2 SVGIG (reference sequence). CDR3 sequence reads: CVSRAGNTEAFF. The DNA for the CDR3 is TGTGTCTCGAGGGCAGGCAACACTGAAGCTTTCTTT.

This clone is a singleton in its sample. CDR3 nucleotide sequence: TGCGCCAGCAGCTCCTCTGTGACAGAGCGCTATACTGGCTACACCTTC. Its protein product is CASSSSVTERYTGYTF. V usage is TRBV5-1 and J usage is TRBJ1-2; the D gene is possibly TRBD1 (5 bases). CDR3 length: 16 residues. The V end lost 3 bases, the J end lost 7 bases, and 22 bases lay between the germline ends. The V gene's germline CDR1 is SGHRS and CDR2 YFSETQ.

The genes are TRBV24-1 and TRBJ2-7; D is undetermined. The CDR3 length is 14 residues. Trimming removed 9 bases from V and 2 bases from J, with 16 bases in between. CDR1 is KGHDR and CDR2 is SFDVKD in the germline V gene. The CDR3 DNA sequence: TGTGCCACCCCCAAAGCCGTCCTCCCCTACGAGCAGTACTTC. As protein: CATPKAVLPYEQYF.

This chain uses TRBV12-5 with TRBJ1-5; D not resolved. The CDR3 covers 12 residues. V was shortened by 8 bases and J by 3 bases, with 8 bases between the two germline ends. Germline lookup yields CDR1 LGHNT and CDR2 FRNRAP. The CDR3 DNA sequence: TGTGCTAGTAGACACGACAATCAGCCCCAGCATTTT. Its protein product is CASRHDNQPQHF. Drawing the rest from reference TRBV12-5 and TRBJ1-5, the complete variable domain is DARVTQTPRHKVTEMGQEVTMRCQPILGHNTVFWYRQTMMQGLELLAYFRNRAPLDDSGMPKDRFSAEMPDATLATLKIQPSEPRDSAVYFCASRHDNQPQHFGDGTRLSIL.

This sequence joins TRBV18 and TRBJ2-7, with a weak D call TRBD1 (7 bases). Per germline, CDR1 KGHSH and CDR2 LQKENI. The length of the CDR3 is 17 residues. Trimming removed 3 bases at V and 6 bases at J, with 24 bases between. The CDR3 here is CASSPVFNRGGRVEQYF. In nucleotides, the CDR3 is TGTGCCAGCTCACCCGTATTTAACAGGGGAGGTCGAGTCGAGCAGTACTTC.

The rearrangement uses TRBV19 and TRBJ2-7, with 7 bases that match TRBD1. In germline, CDR1 is LNHDA, CDR2 SQIVND (reference sequence). The CDR3 consists of 14 residues. The ends lost 7 bases at V and 5 bases at J; junction bases unmatched: 11. In nucleotides, the CDR3 is TGTGCCAGTAATAATCCGGACAGGACCAACGAGCAGTACTTC. It codes for CASNNPDRTNEQYF.

This chain links TRBV2 with TRBJ2-2, with D possibly TRBD2 on 5 matching bases. This CDR3 has 15 residues. Germline CDR1 is SNHLY and CDR2 is FYNNEI. V was cut by 4 bases and J by 4 bases, with 13 bases left in between. CDR3 nucleotide sequence: TGTGCCAGCAGTGGGATGCGGAGGCCCACCGGGGAGCTGTTTTTT. Translated: CASSGMRRPTGELFF.

The chain combines TRBV5-6 with TRBJ2-7; TRBD1 matches at 9 bases. From germline, CDR1 is SGHDT and CDR2 YYEEEE. Trimming cost V 0 bases and J 6 bases; bases outside gene matches: 4. This CDR3 comprises 14 residues. CDR3 nucleotides: TGTGCCAGCAGCTTGGGGACAGGGGACGTCGAGCAGTACTTC. It is translated as CASSLGTGDVEQYF. The whole variable domain, filled in from reference TRBV5-6 and TRBJ2-7, reads DAGVTQSPTHLIKTRGQQVTLRCSPKSGHDTVSWYQQALGQGPQFIFQYYEEEERQRGNFPDRFSGHQFPNYSSELNVNALLLGDSALYLCASSLGTGDVEQYFGPGTRLTVT.

The V gene is TRBV2, the J gene TRBJ2-7; TRBD1 might be the D (5 bases). The CDR3 has 14 residues. CDR1 is SNHLY, CDR2 FYNNEI, per germline. The V end lost 6 bases, the J end lost 2 bases, and 14 bases lay between the germline ends. CDR3 in DNA: TGTGCCAGCAGAAAAGGGGAAAAAACCTACGAGCAGTACTTC. This translates into CASRKGEKTYEQYF.

V gene TRBV10-3 combines with J gene TRBJ1-1; a weak D match, TRBD1 (6 bases). V lost 5 bases to trimming and J lost 4 bases, with 14 bases between them. CDR1 is ENHRY and CDR2 is SYGVKD in the germline V gene. This CDR3 contains 14 residues. The CDR3 sequence: CAISPGVGVTEAFF. The CDR3, as DNA: TGTGCCATCAGTCCAGGGGTGGGGGTCACTGAAGCTTTCTTT.

The chain couples TRBV5-1 to TRBJ2-7, with TRBD2 matching 7 bases. The germline V gene encodes CDR1 SGHRS and CDR2 YFSETQ. The CDR3 runs 14 residues. The J segment lost 4 bases and the V segment lost 2 bases, leaving 6 bases of the junction unmatched. This CDR3 is CASSFGLGGYEQYF. The CDR3 DNA sequence: TGCGCCAGCAGCTTCGGACTCGGGGGGTACGAGCAGTACTTC.

The V and J genes are TRBV5-1 and TRBJ2-7; D may be TRBD1 (6 bases). Germline V CDR1 and CDR2: SGHRS, YFSETQ. This CDR3 comprises 14 residues. With 5 bases removed from V and 1 base from J, the gap between germline ends came to 13 bases. The CDR3 bases are TGCGCCAGCAGTTTTTACAGGGCATCCTACGAGCAGTACTTC. Translating it yields CASSFYRASYEQYF.

This chain joins TRBV5-4 and TRBJ2-1, with 8 bases lining up with TRBD2. From germline, CDR1 is SGHNT and CDR2 YYREEE (reference sequence). The V gene end was trimmed by 2 bases and the J gene end by 2 bases; junction bases not matched to a gene: 3. The CDR3 runs to 15 residues. The CDR3 sequence is CASSLTSGPYNEQFF. The CDR3 coding sequence is TGTGCCAGCAGCTTAACTAGCGGTCCCTACAATGAGCAGTTCTTC.

The chain links TRBV3-1 (or the pseudogene TRBV3-2) to TRBJ2-7, with D possibly being TRBD2 (5 bases). The CDR3 extends over 13 amino acids. CDR1 LGHDT and CDR2 YNNKEL come from the germline V gene (reference sequence). The germline V and J ends were trimmed by 1 base and 5 bases, with 9 bases remaining between them. CDR3 in amino acids: CASSQVGDDEQYF. The CDR3 DNA sequence: TGTGCCAGCAGCCAAGTGGGAGACGACGAGCAGTACTTC.

This clone was picked up one time. This chain uses TRBV15 with TRBJ2-5; 8 bases are shared with TRBD2. V dropped 5 bases and J dropped 5; count of bases not matched to a gene: 7. Per the germline V gene, CDR1 is LNHNV and CDR2 is YYDKDF (reference sequence). CDR3 size: 14 residues. The DNA for the CDR3 is TGTGCCACCAGCTCCCGGGGGGGCCGGGAGACCCAGTACTTC. Residues: CATSSRGGRETQYF.